The 2 T cell receptor beta chains presented below share a single source sample, sequenced in a study of blood T cell repertoires in COVID-19. Clones were read by immunoSEQ multiplex PCR, and TCRdb kept only the in-frame ones, dropping some. Here the sample spans 200,000 to 250,000 clones, approximately 90% being singletons. Sequencing used peripheral blood. The receptors originated from a man older than 75 with acute or convalescent COVID-19.

The chain combines TRBV19 with TRBJ1-3; D ambiguous. Germline V gene data show CDR1 as LNHDA and CDR2 as SQIVND (reference sequence). The CDR3 extends over 11 amino acids. The V and J ends lost 6 bases and 4 bases respectively, with 4 bases between them. The CDR3 spells CASREGNTIYF. CDR3 nucleotide sequence: TGTGCCAGTAGAGAGGGAAACACCATATATTTT.

The chain combines TRBV9 with TRBJ2-7; 7 positions match TRBD1. There are 15 residues in the CDR3. Per the germline V gene, CDR1 is SGDLS and CDR2 is YYNGEE. V shed 3 bases and J 1 base; nucleotides not matched to a gene: 7. This CDR3 reads CASSDSAGGSYEQYF. The CDR3 DNA is TGTGCCAGCAGCGACTCCGCAGGGGGATCCTACGAGCAGTACTTC.